Listed below are T cell receptor beta chains from one sample, sequenced in a study of shared clonotypes between healthy human individuals. Clones were read by immunoSEQ multiplex PCR, and TCRdb kept only the in-frame ones, dropping some. The sample includes nearly 2 million clones, over 85% of them seen just once. Sequencing was carried out using naive CD8+ T cells sorted from blood. These TCRs come from a man aged 18 to 29 in good health. Both conserved end residues are part of each CDR3. D genes are given only for firm matches. Only some rows state a clone size, as once, few, many or a class for expanded clones.

clone_size j_call v_call d_call cdr3_nt cdr3_aa
- TRBJ2-1 TRBV30 - TGTGCCTGGTCCCTCTACAATGAGCAGTTCTTC CAWSLYNEQFF
- TRBJ2-2 TRBV6-5 - TGTGCCAGCAGTTACTTCAGCACCGGGGAGCTGTTTTTT CASSYFSTGELFF
few TRBJ1-6 TRBV11-2 - TGTGCCAGCAGCCCCCACCCGGATTCACCCCTCCACTTT CASSPHPDSPLHF
- TRBJ2-7 TRBV27 - TGTGCCAGCAGTTACGAGCAGTACTTC CASSYEQYF
- TRBJ2-2 TRBV6-5 TRBD2 TGTGCCAGCAGCAGCGGGATTGGAACCGGGGAGCTGTTTTTT CASSSGIGTGELFF
- TRBJ2-7 TRBV13 - TGTGCCAGCAGCTCTGGACAGACCTCCTACGAGCAGTACTTC CASSSGQTSYEQYF
- TRBJ2-7 TRBV28 - TGTGCCAGCAGTTCCGTTAACTCGGGTTCCTACGAGCAGTACTTC CASSSVNSGSYEQYF
- TRBJ1-1 TRBV9 - TGTGCCAGCAGCGGGATGAACACTGAAGCTTTCTTT CASSGMNTEAFF
- TRBJ1-5 TRBV30 - TGTGCCTGTGAACCGGTCGGCAATCAGCCCCAGCATTTT CACEPVGNQPQHF
- TRBJ1-1 TRBV5-4 - TGTGCCAGCATCCTGGACACTGAAGCTTTCTTT CASILDTEAFF
- TRBJ1-1 TRBV25-1 - TGTGCCAGCAGTGTAGGGCTTACTGAAGCTTTCTTT CASSVGLTEAFF
once TRBJ2-1 TRBV27 - TGTGCCACCAAAACTTTGGACTGGGTAGGCATCAATGAGCAGTTCTTC CATKTLDWVGINEQFF
- TRBJ1-2 TRBV9 - TGTGCCAGCAGCGGTGAGGATTTCCCCTATGGCTACACCTTC CASSGEDFPYGYTF
- TRBJ2-1 TRBV30 - TGTGCCTCCGAGGAGGGGAACAATGAGCAGTTCTTC CASEEGNNEQFF
- TRBJ2-7 TRBV28 - TGTGCCAGCAGTTTTGATGGGTCGGGCGCCTCCTACGAGCAGTACTTC CASSFDGSGASYEQYF
- TRBJ2-7 TRBV4-3 TRBD2 TGCGCCAGCAGCCAAGGTCTAGCGGGGTACGAGCAGTACTTC CASSQGLAGYEQYF
- TRBJ2-7 TRBV5-4 - TGTGCCAGCAGCTTGCCGGACTCCACTATCCCCTACGAGCAGTACTTC CASSLPDSTIPYEQYF
- TRBJ1-2 TRBV6-1 - TGTGCCAGCAGTGAGTTGAAGGGTGTGGATTTGACCTTC CASSELKGVDLTF
- TRBJ2-7 TRBV5-1 TRBD1 TGCGCCAGCAGCCAGGGACAGGGAATCGGCGAGCAGTACTTC CASSQGQGIGEQYF
- TRBJ1-6 TRBV11-2 - TGTGCCAGCAGCTCCCGGGGGGTGGTTTCACCCCTCCACTTT CASSSRGVVSPLHF
- TRBJ1-2 TRBV27 - TGTGCCAGCAGTTTCGACCGCCGGGGATATGGCTACACCTTC CASSFDRRGYGYTF
- TRBJ2-4 TRBV7-8 TRBD2 TGTGCCAGCAGCCCATGGGACCCGGGACTAGTTGCATACATTCAGTACTTC CASSPWDPGLVAYIQYF
- TRBJ1-2 TRBV7-2 - TGTGCCAGCAGCTTAGAATCATACAGGGATCGAGTCTACACCTTC CASSLESYRDRVYTF
once TRBJ2-7 TRBV4-1 TRBD2 TGCGCCAGCAGCCAAGAGCCAGCGGGAGTAAACGAGCAGTACTTC CASSQEPAGVNEQYF
- TRBJ1-2 TRBV11-2 - TGTGCCAGCACTCTCTCGGCAGGTTCTTATGGCTACACCTTC CASTLSAGSYGYTF
- TRBJ2-2 TRBV11-2 - TGTGCCAGCAGTCAGCATTTAGCGGAACTGAACACCGGGGAGCTGTTTTTT CASSQHLAELNTGELFF
- TRBJ1-2 TRBV9 - TGTGCCAGCAGCGCCTTCTCACAGGGAGATGGCTACACCTTC CASSAFSQGDGYTF
- TRBJ2-2 TRBV6-5 - TGTGCCAGCAGTTACTCCGTAGGGCGGGAGCTGTTTTTT CASSYSVGRELFF
- TRBJ2-3 TRBV13 - TGTGCCAGCGGCTGGACTACCTTGGGGGGCACAGATACGCAGTATTTT CASGWTTLGGTDTQYF
- TRBJ2-7 TRBV6-1 - TGTGCCACCCCCTCTACTATCGTACCCTACGAGCAGTACTTC CATPSTIVPYEQYF
- TRBJ2-7 TRBV6-1 TRBD1 TGTGCCAGCAGTGAAGGGATGGACAGGGCCTACGAGCAGTACTTC CASSEGMDRAYEQYF
- TRBJ2-7 TRBV5-4 - TGTGCCAGCAGCTTTAACGGTCCCTACGAGCAGTACTTC CASSFNGPYEQYF
- TRBJ2-1 TRBV4-2 TRBD2 TGTGCCAGCAGCCAAGATTTGCTAGCGGGGAGCTCCTACAATGAGCAGTTCTTC CASSQDLLAGSSYNEQFF
- TRBJ2-2 TRBV2 TRBD1 TGTGCCAGCAGCGAAACAGGGGACGCCGGGGAGCTGTTTTTT CASSETGDAGELFF
- TRBJ2-3 TRBV12-5 TRBD2 TGTGCTAGTGGTTTGACCCATAGCGGGAAGCCAGATACGCAGTATTTT CASGLTHSGKPDTQYF
once TRBJ1-5 TRBV2 - TGTGCCAGCAGGTGGACGGTAGAAGTCAATCAGCCCCAGCATTTT CASRWTVEVNQPQHF